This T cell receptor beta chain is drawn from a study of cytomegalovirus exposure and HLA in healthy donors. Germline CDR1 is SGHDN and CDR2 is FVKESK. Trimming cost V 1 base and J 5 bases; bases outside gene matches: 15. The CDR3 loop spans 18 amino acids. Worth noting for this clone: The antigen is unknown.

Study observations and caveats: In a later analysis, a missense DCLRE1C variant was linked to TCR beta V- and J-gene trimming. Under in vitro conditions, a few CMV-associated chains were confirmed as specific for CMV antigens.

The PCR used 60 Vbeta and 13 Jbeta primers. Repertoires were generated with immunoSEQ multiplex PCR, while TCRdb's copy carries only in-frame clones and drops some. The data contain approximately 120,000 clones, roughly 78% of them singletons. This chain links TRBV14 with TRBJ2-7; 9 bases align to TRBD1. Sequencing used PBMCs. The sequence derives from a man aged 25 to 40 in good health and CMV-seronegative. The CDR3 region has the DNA TGTGCCAGCAGCCAAGTTGGCCCCGAGGGGACAGGGTTCCACGAGCAGTACTTC. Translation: CASSQVGPEGTGFHEQYF.